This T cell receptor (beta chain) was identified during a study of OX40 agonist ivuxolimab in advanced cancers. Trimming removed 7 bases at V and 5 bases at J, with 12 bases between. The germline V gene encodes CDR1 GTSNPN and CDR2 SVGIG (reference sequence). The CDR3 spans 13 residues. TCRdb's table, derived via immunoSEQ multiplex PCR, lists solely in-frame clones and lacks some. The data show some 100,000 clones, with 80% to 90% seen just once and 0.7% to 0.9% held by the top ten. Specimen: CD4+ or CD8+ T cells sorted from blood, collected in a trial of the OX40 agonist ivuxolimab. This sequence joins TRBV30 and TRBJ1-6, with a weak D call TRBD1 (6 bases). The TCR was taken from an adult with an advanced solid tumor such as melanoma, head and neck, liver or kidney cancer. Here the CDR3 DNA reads TGTGCCTCAGGGGTCCAGAATAATTCACCCCTCCACTTT. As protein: CASGVQNNSPLHF.